Listed below are T cell receptor beta chains from one sample, sequenced in a study of T cells after yellow fever vaccination. TCRdb called the 5' RACE reads again in MiXCR, with one record for every CDR3 protein. The table includes 95,000 to 100,000 distinct CDR3 sequences, roughly 5.2% detected once. Sequenced material: CD8+ T cells sorted from PBMCs, taken 10 days after the yellow fever booster vaccination. The receptor set was obtained from a man between 18 and 29 years old who received the YFV17D yellow fever vaccine. Both conserved end residues are part of each CDR3. A D gene is named only where the DNA matches it firmly. For some rows the clone size is stated as once, few or many, or as a class when expanded; others skip it.

TRBV4-3,16,TRBD2,TRBJ2-1,many,CASSQDVGLAGREQFF,TGCGCCAGCAGCCAAGATGTAGGACTAGCGGGGAGAGAGCAGTTCTTC
TRBV25-1,17,TRBD2,TRBJ2-3,NA,CASSEFTSGGGTDTQYF,TGTGCCAGCAGTGAATTCACTAGCGGGGGCGGCACAGATACGCAGTATTTT
TRBV27,17,NA,TRBJ2-2,few,CASSLSPWGTSTGELFF,TGTGCCAGCAGTTTATCCCCCTGGGGCACGAGCACCGGGGAGCTGTTTTTT
TRBV27,16,NA,TRBJ2-2,NA,CASSSILHANTGELFF,TGTGCCAGCAGTTCTATCCTCCACGCGAACACCGGGGAGCTGTTTTTT
TRBV20-1,13,TRBD1,TRBJ2-7,few,CSVRTGPTYEQYF,TGCAGTGTTCGGACAGGCCCTACCTACGAGCAGTACTTC
TRBV12-3/TRBV12-4,13,TRBD1,TRBJ2-7,few,CASSFGQAYEQYF,TGTGCCAGCAGTTTCGGACAGGCCTACGAGCAGTACTTC
TRBV7-3,16,NA,TRBJ2-2,NA,CASSLSSGSNTGELFF,TGTGCCAGCAGCTTAAGTTCGGGCTCGAACACCGGGGAGCTGTTTTTT
TRBV7-9,14,TRBD1,TRBJ2-5,NA,CASKGRQGQETQYF,TGTGCCAGCAAAGGACGACAGGGCCAAGAGACCCAGTACTTC
TRBV4-3,16,NA,TRBJ2-3,few,CASSQDLLSPTDTQYF,TGCGCCAGCAGCCAAGATCTCTTATCCCCCACAGATACGCAGTATTTT
TRBV19,13,NA,TRBJ2-2,NA,CASNAGYTGELFF,TGTGCCAGTAACGCAGGATACACCGGGGAGCTGTTTTTT
TRBV15,18,NA,TRBJ1-3,many,CATSRDRHRGAGGNTIYF,TGTGCCACCAGCAGAGATCGCCATCGGGGGGCTGGTGGAAACACCATATATTTT
TRBV7-9,13,NA,TRBJ1-2,few,CASSLRTVDGYTF,TGTGCCAGCAGCTTAAGGACCGTGGATGGCTACACCTTC
TRBV4-1,17,NA,TRBJ2-1,NA,CASSPKDGAASTGEQFF,TGCGCCAGCAGCCCTAAGGACGGCGCGGCCTCGACGGGTGAGCAGTTCTTC
TRBV7-9,14,TRBD1,TRBJ1-2,few,CASSLTGASYGYTF,TGTGCCAGCAGCTTGACAGGGGCCTCCTATGGCTACACCTTC
TRBV5-1,14,TRBD1,TRBJ2-7,many,CASGLGQGVDEQYF,TGCGCCAGCGGGCTGGGACAGGGGGTAGACGAGCAGTACTTC
TRBV28,15,NA,TRBJ1-1,few,CASSLTTGGGTEAFF,TGTGCCAGCAGCCTTACAACAGGCGGTGGCACTGAAGCTTTCTTT
TRBV4-1,16,NA,TRBJ1-5,few,CASSQIGGPVSGPQHF,TGCGCCAGCAGCCAGATCGGGGGACCAGTTTCGGGGCCCCAGCATTTT
TRBV12-3/TRBV12-4,15,TRBD2,TRBJ2-1,few,CASIKLAGAYNEQFF,TGTGCCAGCATTAAACTAGCGGGGGCCTACAATGAGCAGTTCTTC
TRBV7-8,13,NA,TRBJ2-1,few,CASMAGSNNEQFF,TGTGCCAGCATGGCAGGGTCAAACAATGAGCAGTTCTTC
TRBV7-9,16,TRBD2,TRBJ2-1,few,CASRPPSGGHYNEQFF,TGTGCCAGCAGACCGCCTAGCGGGGGGCACTACAATGAGCAGTTCTTC
TRBV13,16,TRBD2,TRBJ2-1,NA,CASSQAGTSGYNEQFF,TGTGCCAGCAGCCAAGCCGGGACTAGCGGCTACAATGAGCAGTTCTTC
TRBV7-8,16,NA,TRBJ2-7,few,CASSPSPLAGSYEQYF,TGTGCCAGCAGTCCCTCCCCCCTTGCAGGCTCCTACGAGCAGTACTTC
TRBV7-9,18,NA,TRBJ2-3,many,CASSPPGSRGPPTDTQYF,TGTGCCAGCAGCCCGCCCGGTTCGCGGGGGCCGCCCACAGATACGCAGTATTTT
TRBV2,14,TRBD2,TRBJ2-3,few,CARGTSGGGDTQYF,TGTGCCAGGGGGACTAGCGGGGGAGGAGATACGCAGTATTTT
TRBV9,15,NA,TRBJ1-1,many,CASSPTRGALTEAFF,TGTGCCAGCAGCCCAACAAGGGGGGCCCTTACTGAAGCTTTCTTT
TRBV12-3/TRBV12-4,13,NA,TRBJ2-7,many,CASAPSGAYEQYF,TGTGCCAGCGCCCCGTCGGGGGCCTACGAGCAGTACTTC
TRBV5-4,15,NA,TRBJ2-1,NA,CASSLASNSYNEQFF,TGTGCCAGCAGCTTGGCCTCTAACTCCTACAATGAGCAGTTCTTC
TRBV12-3/TRBV12-4,14,NA,TRBJ1-1,NA,CASSQLGRTTEAFF,TGTGCCAGCAGCCAGTTAGGGAGAACCACTGAAGCTTTCTTT
TRBV19,16,NA,TRBJ2-3,few,CASSREAGPSTDTQYF,TGTGCCAGTAGCCGCGAGGCAGGACCAAGCACAGATACGCAGTATTTT
TRBV28,13,NA,TRBJ2-1,few,CASNGGYDNEQFF,TGTGCCAGCAATGGGGGTTATGACAATGAGCAGTTCTTC
TRBV6-5,18,NA,TRBJ2-2,few,CASSSNIWAIANTGELFF,TGTGCCAGCAGTTCCAATATCTGGGCCATCGCGAACACCGGGGAGCTGTTTTTT
TRBV6-1,14,NA,TRBJ2-3,many,CASSERGFTDTQYF,TGTGCCAGCAGTGAAAGGGGATTCACAGATACGCAGTATTTT
TRBV4-2,12,NA,TRBJ2-5,NA,CASSQERATQYF,TGTGCCAGCAGCCAAGAGAGGGCGACCCAGTACTTC
TRBV4-1,11,NA,TRBJ2-2,NA,CASTNTGELFF,TGCGCCAGCACCAACACCGGGGAGCTGTTTTTT
TRBV4-2,16,NA,TRBJ2-3,NA,CASSPTSLTSTDTQYF,TGTGCCAGCAGCCCGACTTCATTGACTAGCACAGATACGCAGTATTTT
TRBV6-1,15,NA,TRBJ2-6,many,CASSEQATGANVLTF,TGTGCCAGCAGTGAACAGGCCACTGGGGCCAACGTCCTGACTTTC
TRBV28,11,NA,TRBJ2-2,few,CASSFFGELFF,TGTGCCAGCAGTTTTTTCGGGGAGCTGTTTTTT
TRBV7-9,16,TRBD1,TRBJ2-1,few,CASSFLGATGGNEQFF,TGTGCCAGCAGCTTTCTCGGGGCGACAGGGGGCAATGAGCAGTTCTTC